The next 12 T cell receptor beta chains were all read from a single sample in a study of response to subunit inactivated influenza vaccine. From the RT-PCR reads, TCRdb called clonotypes with MiXCR, one entry per CDR3 protein. The data hold around 540,000 distinct CDR3 sequences, with approximately 12% observed a single time. This material consisted of PBMCs from blood, taken on the day of vaccination. The origin of the receptors is a man aged 45 to 65 who received an inactivated influenza vaccine.

This clonotype was observed many times. The chain links TRBV29-1 to TRBJ2-2, with D unclear. CDR3 size: 13 residues. Germline lookup yields CDR1 SQVTM and CDR2 ANQGSEA. The V gene lost 1 base and the J gene lost 1 base, with 4 bases spanning the gap. Written as DNA, the CDR3 is TGCAGCGTTGAAGTGCAGAACACCGGGGAGCTGTTTTTT. Protein sequence: CSVEVQNTGELFF.

This clonotype was counted between two and nine times. The rearrangement uses TRBV12-3 or TRBV12-4 and TRBJ1-5; D is unclear. Deletions cut 4 bases from V and 3 bases from J, with 7 bases between. The CDR3 has 13 amino acids. The CDR3 sequence: CASSSLSNQPQHF. DNA of the CDR3: TGTGCCAGCAGTTCCCTGTCCAATCAGCCCCAGCATTTT.

DNA of the CDR3: TGCAGTGCTCAGCGGGGGGAGGAGACCCAGTACTTC. Translated, it gives CSAQRGEETQYF. The V call is TRBV20-1, the J call TRBJ2-5, with TRBD2 matching 9 bases. Trimming took 5 bases from V and 5 from J; bases not matched to a gene: 3. CDR1 and CDR2 (germline): DFQATT, SNEGSKA (reference sequence). This CDR3 region has 12 residues.

This clonotype occurred a few times. V is TRBV14 and J is TRBJ1-1; D possibly corresponds to TRBD1 (6 bases). Germline values: CDR1 SGHDN, CDR2 FVKESK. V shed 3 bases and J shed 5 bases, with 19 bases lying between them. The CDR3 loop spans 16 amino acids. Here the CDR3 DNA reads TGTGCCAGCAGCCACCTCAACAGGGTCCAGGGGACTGAAGCTTTCTTT. This codes for CASSHLNRVQGTEAFF.

This chain connects TRBV4-1 to TRBJ1-6; unclear D gene. Germline V gene sequence: CDR1 MGHRA, CDR2 YSYEKL. Trimming left V 0 bases short and J 6 bases short, with 12 bases between. CDR3 length: 16 amino acids. The CDR3 region is CASSQDFGFANSPLHF. CDR3 nucleotide sequence: TGCGCCAGCAGCCAAGATTTCGGGTTTGCTAATTCACCCCTCCACTTT.

This clonotype was seen many times. This sequence joins TRBV5-1 and TRBJ2-7, with D perhaps assigned TRBD1 or TRBD2 (5 bases each). This CDR3 comprises 15 residues. From germline, CDR1 is SGHRS and CDR2 YFSETQ. V was shortened by 5 bases and J by 4 bases, with 19 bases between the two germline ends. CDR3 coding DNA: TGCGCCAGCAGTCTGGTCGGGACCAGAGGATACGAGCAGTACTTC. Its translation: CASSLVGTRGYEQYF.

This rearrangement joins TRBV12-3 or TRBV12-4 to TRBJ2-5; D is undetermined. The CDR3 contains 11 residues. Deletions cut 6 bases from V and 7 bases from J, with 9 bases between. In DNA form, the CDR3 reads TGTGCCAGCAGCTCCTCGGGGACCCAGTACTTC. It translates to CASSSSGTQYF.

This clonotype turned up a few times. The chain has TRBV20-1 and TRBJ1-1; no clear D gene. V dropped 5 bases and J dropped 5 bases, with 18 bases sitting between them. Per the germline V gene, CDR1 is DFQATT and CDR2 is SNEGSKA (reference sequence). The CDR3 is 14 amino acids. The CDR3 here is CSALPASKRTEAFF. The CDR3 DNA reads TGCAGTGCTCTCCCCGCTTCAAAGCGGACTGAAGCTTTCTTT.

This clonotype has a count of ten or more. This chain joins TRBV29-1 and TRBJ2-1, with D uncertain. Trimming left V 7 bases short and J 7 bases short, with 14 bases between. CDR3 length: 12 residues. Per germline, CDR1 SQVTM and CDR2 ANQGSEA. For the CDR3, the DNA is TGCAGCGGGGCCGGGCGCCTGAATGAGCAGTTCTTC. Its protein product is CSGAGRLNEQFF.

This rearrangement joins TRBV7-8 to TRBJ2-1, with 7 bases lining up with TRBD2. There are 12 residues in the CDR3. Per the germline V gene, CDR1 is SGHVS and CDR2 is FQNEAQ. Unmatched junction bases numbered 0, after V lost 2 bases and J lost 8 bases. CDR3: CASSLTSDEQFF. The DNA for the CDR3 is TGTGCCAGCAGCTTAACTAGCGATGAGCAGTTCTTC.

The chain links TRBV3-1 to TRBJ2-2, with TRBD1 as a possible D gene (5 bases). Deletions cut 0 bases from V and 6 bases from J, with 11 bases between. Germline V gives CDR1 LGHDT, CDR2 YNNKEL (reference sequence). CDR3 length: 15 residues. Here the CDR3 reads CASSQDRRGPGELFF. The CDR3 DNA follows: TGTGCCAGCAGCCAAGATCGTAGGGGCCCCGGGGAGCTGTTTTTT.

V usage is TRBV4-3 and J usage is TRBJ2-1; 11 positions agree with TRBD2. The germline V gene encodes CDR1 LGHNA and CDR2 YSLEER. The CDR3 loop spans 17 amino acids. The trim removed 0 bases at V and 3 bases at J, leaving 4 bases unmatched. For the CDR3, the DNA is TGCGCCAGCAGCCAAGACTCACTAGCGGGAGTCTACAATGAGCAGTTCTTC. Translated, it gives CASSQDSLAGVYNEQFF.